The clone carrying this T cell receptor (beta chain) showed up many times. Transcripts of RNA were the source for amplifying TCR beta CDR3 regions. HTBI-primed first-round RT-PCR preceded second-round multiplex PCR. TCRdb processed the multiplex PCR reads anew with MiXCR; each CDR3 protein has one entry. The table has approximately 210,000 distinct CDR3 sequences, 20% to 25% seen once. Moderate-to-severe activity, CAS at least 3, NOSPECS at least 4 and duration under 3 months characterized donors with ophthalmopathy. This entry comes from a study of Graves' ophthalmopathy and Graves' hyperthyroidism. Study background: Peripheral blood was gathered at first diagnosis, ahead of any treatment whatsoever.

Material: peripheral blood. The TCR was taken from a woman aged 50 to 60 with Graves' ophthalmopathy.

The CDR3 reads CSARLWQGAYEQYF. In nucleotides, the CDR3 is TGCAGTGCTAGGTTGTGGCAGGGGGCGTACGAGCAGTACTTC. The V and J genes are TRBV20-1 and TRBJ2-7, with 8 bases that match TRBD1. The CDR3 extends over 14 amino acids. Losses at the gene ends were 3 bases for V and 4 bases for J; bases not matched to a gene: 8. Germline values: CDR1 DFQATT, CDR2 SNEGSKA (reference sequence).